This TCR beta chain was identified during a study of blood T cells in healthy people across ages. Study-wide results and caveats: Roughly linear declines in TCR beta diversity per million T cells occurred with age. TCR beta diversity tracked closely with naive T cell percentage.

This clonotype was counted at least ten times. Its antigen is as yet unknown. Losses at the gene ends were 1 base for V and 5 bases for J; bases not matched to a gene: 4. The CDR3 length is 15 residues. Germline values: CDR1 MGHDK, CDR2 SYGVNS. Primers used in a second PCR of roughly 6 to 11 cycles were a sample-barcoded 5' primer and a J-beta primer mix. MiXCR, run by TCRdb on the 5' RACE reads, gives a single entry per CDR3 protein. The table lists about 780,000 distinct CDR3 sequences, 46% of them singletons. The V call is TRBV25-1, the J call TRBJ2-5, with 10 bases identical to TRBD1. The sequence was collected from an elderly man in good health. The sequenced sample was blood. Written as DNA, the CDR3 is TGTGCCAGCAGTGAATTAGGGACAGGGGTGGAGACCCAGTACTTC. Amino acids: CASSELGTGVETQYF.